This note documents a single T cell receptor (beta chain) sequence. This sample stems from a study of blood T cell repertoires in COVID-19. Study-wide background: Some COVID-19 samples were acute and others convalescent; all came from the United States, Italy and Spain. Nucleic acid was either cDNA or gDNA, and it came from T cells, B-cell-depleted T cells, or PBMCs.

In the original processing: Amplifying reference gene primers gave estimates of nucleated cell counts. TCRdb keeps only in-frame clones here, not all; method: immunoSEQ multiplex PCR. V, J and clone size derive from that table, while D and trimming were established from the DNA sequence. This table holds about 80,000 clones, more than 70% found once. Sequences were obtained from peripheral blood. This TCR came from a woman aged 80 or older with acute or convalescent COVID-19.

The CDR3 DNA sequence: TGTGCCAGCAGTTCCCCGCGGGACAGGGGGATCTACGAGCAGTACTTC. This gives the protein CASSSPRDRGIYEQYF. This rearrangement joins TRBV27 to TRBJ2-7, with 11 bases fitting TRBD1. The CDR3 is 16 amino acids. J lost 3 bases, V lost 4 bases, and 8 bases had no gene match. Germline CDR1 reads MNHEY; CDR2 reads SMNVEV (reference sequence).